These 10 T cell receptor beta chains originate from one sample sequenced in a study of blood T cell repertoires in COVID-19 (TCRdb year 2020). The receptor library was made with the immunoSEQ multiplex PCR assay. TCRdb stores this immuneACCESS table with in-frame sequences only. Part of the clones is absent; in the studies checked, under half of the shortfall reflects unresolved V genes, and no reason is known for the rest. This sample lists tens of thousands of clones; 85% to 90% were detected once. The top ten hold 2% to 3% of the sample. What was sequenced was peripheral blood. The receptors come from an elderly woman with COVID-19, enrolled during active disease.

In this sample, this clone turned up a few times. The V and J genes are TRBV6-5 and TRBJ1-2, with D possibly matching TRBD1 (6 bases). The CDR3 spans 14 residues. V lost 7 bases and J 4 bases, leaving 16 bases between the germline ends. CDR1 MNHEY and CDR2 SVGAGI come from the germline V gene. CDR3 DNA sequence: TGTGCCAGCATCAAATCCCAGGGGTTCTATGGCTACACCTTC. Translating gives CASIKSQGFYGYTF.

The chain carries TRBV19 and TRBJ1-5; TRBD1 matches at 7 bases. After removal of 5 bases from V and 5 bases from J, the junction contained 3 bases not matched to a gene. CDR1 LNHDA and CDR2 SQIVND come from the germline V gene (reference sequence). The CDR3 is made up of 13 amino acids. CDR3 nucleotides: TGTGCCAGTAGTCCGGGACAGTATCAGCCCCAGCATTTT. Translation: CASSPGQYQPQHF.

This chain connects TRBV6-5 to TRBJ1-5, with TRBD1 identical over 8 bases. This CDR3 region has 16 residues. The germline CDR1 and CDR2 sequences are MNHEY and SVGAGI. The junction had 4 bases not matched to a gene; V was cut back by 0 bases and J by 3 bases. CDR3: CASSYSTGVYNQPQHF. The CDR3 nucleotides read TGTGCCAGCAGTTACTCGACAGGGGTTTACAATCAGCCCCAGCATTTT.

Concerning this clone: One end of the junction is discordant with germline, which a read error may explain. This chain links TRBV24-1 with TRBJ2-1; 8 nucleotides align to TRBD1. This CDR3 comprises 14 residues. CDR1 KGHDR and CDR2 SFDVKD come from the germline V gene. Here the CDR3 reads CATSNQYRGNGQFF. CDR3 coding DNA: TGTGCCACCAGTAACCAGTACAGGGGGAATGGGCAGTTCTTC.

J is TRBJ2-1 and V is TRBV5-4, with 8 bases aligning to TRBD1. Germline V CDR1 and CDR2: SGHNT, YYREEE (reference sequence). After removal of 5 bases from V and 7 bases from J, the junction contained 5 bases not matched to a gene. The CDR3 totals 13 residues. The DNA for the CDR3 is TGTGCCAGCAGGACAGGGGCGGGAAATGAGCAGTTCTTC. It specifies CASRTGAGNEQFF.

This rearrangement joins TRBV7-2 to TRBJ1-1; D gene uncertain. The germline V gene has CDR1 SGHTA and CDR2 FQGNSA. V gave up 3 bases and J gave up 1 base, with 6 bases separating them. The CDR3 has 13 amino acids. In DNA form, the CDR3 reads TGTGCCAGCAGCTTTTTAAAGAACACTGAAGCTTTCTTT. Translation gives CASSFLKNTEAFF.

This rearrangement joins TRBV28 to TRBJ1-5, with a possible D match to TRBD1 (6 bases). The V end lost 3 bases, the J end lost 4 bases, and 31 bases lay between the germline ends. The CDR3 spans 21 residues. Germline CDR1 is MDHEN and CDR2 is SYDVKM. The CDR3 here is CASSFLGMGAGSRTANQPQHF. The CDR3 DNA sequence: TGTGCCAGCAGTTTTCTTGGAATGGGGGCGGGCTCCAGGACAGCTAATCAGCCCCAGCATTTT.

V gene TRBV19 combines with J gene TRBJ2-3, with D perhaps TRBD1 (6 bases). The V end was cut by 3 bases, the J end by 1 base, with 8 bases between. Per the germline V gene, CDR1 is LNHDA and CDR2 is SQIVND (reference sequence). The CDR3 sequence is 14 residues long. The CDR3 region is CASSIRQGTDTQYF. In nucleotides, the CDR3 is TGTGCCAGTAGTATTCGACAGGGCACAGATACGCAGTATTTT.

The chain uses TRBV7-3 and TRBJ2-2, with D tentatively TRBD1 (8 bases). Trimming shortened V by 3 bases and J by 5 bases, and 16 bases separated the two germline ends. Germline CDR1 is SGHTA and CDR2 is FQGTGA. The CDR3 consists of 16 residues. CDR3 sequence reads: CASSFTGGVRTGELFF. DNA for the CDR3: TGTGCCAGCAGCTTCACAGGGGGGGTGAGAACCGGGGAGCTGTTTTTT.

This CDR3 reads CSHYRGDGYTF. DNA for the CDR3: TGCAGTCATTACAGGGGAGATGGCTACACCTTC. The chain recombines TRBV20-1 with TRBJ1-2; 7 nucleotides match TRBD1. This CDR3 has 11 residues. J gave up 6 bases and V 8 bases, and 6 bases lay outside the gene matches. CDR1 DFQATT and CDR2 SNEGSKA come from the germline V gene (reference sequence).